Each of the 11 T cell receptor beta chains below was sequenced from the same sample in a study of T-cell reconstitution after alpha-beta-depleted transplantation in children. This sample's TCRbeta library carried unique molecular identifier barcodes. TCRdb called the PCR reads again in MiXCR, with one record for every CDR3 protein. The sample shows 200,000 or so distinct CDR3 sequences, 6.3% of them seen only once. The sequences come from PBMCs, collected before TCRalphabeta/CD19-depleted stem cell transplant. The receptors come from a girl under three years old with combined immunodeficiency, due to receive a stem cell transplant.

The V gene is TRBV18, the J gene TRBJ2-2; D perhaps matches TRBD1 (5 bases). Germline V gives CDR1 KGHSH, CDR2 LQKENI. Trimming took off 3 bases at V and 4 bases at J, with 15 bases between the two ends. This CDR3 is 16 amino acids long. This CDR3 is CASSPLGAGITGELFF. For the CDR3, the DNA is TGTGCCAGCTCACCCCTTGGGGCAGGGATCACCGGGGAGCTGTTTTTT.

This clonotype was recorded many times. This chain connects TRBV12-3 or TRBV12-4 to TRBJ1-3; D uncertain. V was pared by 4 bases and J by 0 bases, with 4 bases between. This CDR3 comprises 13 residues. In DNA, the CDR3 is TGTGCCAGCAGTTCCTTCTCTGGAAACACCATATATTTT. Its protein product is CASSSFSGNTIYF.

V and J are TRBV29-1 and TRBJ2-7, with TRBD2 identical over 7 bases. CDR1 is SQVTM, CDR2 ANQGSEA, per germline. The CDR3 loop spans 12 amino acids. V was pared by 3 bases and J by 3 bases, with 2 bases of the junction left unmatched. DNA for the CDR3: TGCAGCGTTGATGGGGGGGTCTACGAGCAGTACTTC. Translating it yields CSVDGGVYEQYF.

Turning to this clonotype: A clone one base away is much larger, so this may be a read error. The rearrangement links TRBV12-3 or TRBV12-4 to TRBJ2-3; 11 bases agree with TRBD1. This CDR3 has 17 amino acids. With 4 bases clipped from V and 6 bases from J, the junction kept 12 bases outside the gene matches. CDR3 residues: CASSYPIVGTGGDTQYF. In nucleotides, the CDR3 is TGTGCCAGCAGTTACCCCATCGTAGGGACAGGGGGGGATACGCAGTATTTT.

There are many counts of this clonotype. V and J are TRBV4-1 and TRBJ2-1, with D possibly called TRBD1 or TRBD2 (6 bases each). Germline CDR1 is MGHRA and CDR2 is YSYEKL. The CDR3 contains 19 residues. Trimming removed 1 base at V and 0 bases at J, with 19 bases between. DNA of the CDR3: TGCGCCAGCAGCCAAGTAAATATCGGGGGCCCAAGCTCCTACAATGAGCAGTTCTTC. Amino acid sequence: CASSQVNIGGPSSYNEQFF.

This clonotype showed up many times. V usage is TRBV13 and J usage is TRBJ2-1, with 7 bases that match TRBD1. The CDR3 consists of 14 residues. The V gene end was trimmed by 3 bases and the J gene end by 4 bases; junction bases not matched to a gene: 3. CDR1 and CDR2 from the germline V gene are PRHDT and FYEKMQ (reference sequence). The CDR3 region has the DNA TGTGCCAGCAGCTTCCGGACAGGATACAATGAGCAGTTCTTC. It encodes CASSFRTGYNEQFF.

With regard to this clonotype: With a much larger clone just one base away, this may be a read error. The chain uses TRBV15 and TRBJ2-1; D gene ambiguous. Trimming removed 3 bases from V and 0 bases from J, with 9 bases in between. Germline-derived CDR1 and CDR2 are LNHNV and YYDKDF (reference sequence). The CDR3 is made up of 15 amino acids. The CDR3 reads CATSRAKSSYNEQFF. DNA for the CDR3: TGTGCCACCAGCAGGGCAAAGAGCTCCTACAATGAGCAGTTCTTC.

This clonotype was counted at least ten times. This chain uses TRBV28 with TRBJ2-7; TRBD1 matches 8 bases. Looked up from germline, CDR1 is MDHEN and CDR2 is SYDVKM. The CDR3 is 16 residues long. With V trimmed by 3 bases and J by 0 bases, 7 bases remained unmatched. CDR3 nucleotides: TGTGCCAGCAGTTTCCGACAGGGGTTCATCTCCTACGAGCAGTACTTC. Its protein is CASSFRQGFISYEQYF.

This clonotype was seen only a few times. The chain couples TRBV20-1 to TRBJ1-5; D call uncertain. CDR3 length: 14 amino acids. From germline, CDR1 is DFQATT and CDR2 SNEGSKA (reference sequence). Trimming took 1 base from V and 5 from J, leaving 12 bases between them. The CDR3 is CSARGNQADQPQHF. CDR3 in DNA: TGCAGTGCTAGAGGTAATCAGGCCGATCAGCCCCAGCATTTT.

This clonotype appeared many times. V gene TRBV29-1 combines with J gene TRBJ2-5, with 9 bases matching TRBD1. From germline, CDR1 is SQVTM and CDR2 ANQGSEA. CDR3 length equals 15 residues. Trimming took 0 bases from V and 4 from J; bases not matched to a gene: 6. The CDR3 sequence is CSVEDVEDRGETQYF. CDR3 coding DNA: TGCAGCGTTGAAGATGTGGAGGACAGGGGAGAGACCCAGTACTTC.

This clonotype was seen at least ten times. The chain links TRBV29-1 to TRBJ2-2; D gene ambiguous. Germline values: CDR1 SQVTM, CDR2 ANQGSEA. The CDR3 loop spans 13 amino acids. Between the trimmed V and J ends, which lost 7 bases and 0 bases, there was a span of 9 bases. The CDR3 DNA is TGCAGCGCCTTCCGAGCGAACACCGGGGAGCTGTTTTTT. This codes for CSAFRANTGELFF.